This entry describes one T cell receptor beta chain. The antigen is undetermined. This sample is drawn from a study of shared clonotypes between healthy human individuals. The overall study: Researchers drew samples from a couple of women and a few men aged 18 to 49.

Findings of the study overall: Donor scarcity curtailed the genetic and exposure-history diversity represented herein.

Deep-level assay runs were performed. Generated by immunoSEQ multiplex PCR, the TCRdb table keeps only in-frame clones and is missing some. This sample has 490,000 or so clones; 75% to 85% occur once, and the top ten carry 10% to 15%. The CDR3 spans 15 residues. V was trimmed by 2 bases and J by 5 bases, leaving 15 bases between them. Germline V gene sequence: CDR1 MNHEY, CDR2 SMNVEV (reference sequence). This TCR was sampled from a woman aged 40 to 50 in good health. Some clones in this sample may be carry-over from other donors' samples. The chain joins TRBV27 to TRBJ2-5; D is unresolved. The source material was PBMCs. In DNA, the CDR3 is TGTGCCAGCAGTTTAATACCGCGTCTCAGCGAGACCCAGTACTTC. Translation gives CASSLIPRLSETQYF.